Here is one T cell receptor (beta chain) with its context. The sample is drawn from a study of technical replicates of blood from several donors. Using immunoSEQ multiplex PCR, the repertoire was profiled, and TCRdb retains in-frame clones only, with some absent. The sample contains some 77,000 clones, about nine tenths of which appear only once. Germline CDR1 and CDR2: LNHDA and SQIVND (reference sequence). This CDR3 is 15 amino acids long. V shed 7 bases, J shed 3 bases, and the junction held 10 bases outside the gene matches. This chain joins TRBV19 and TRBJ1-1, with 8 bases matching TRBD1. The sequence was obtained from a human donor in good health. Sequencing used T cells isolated from PBMCs. The CDR3 DNA sequence: TGTGCCAGTACCCGAGACAGGGGCCCACACACTGAAGCTTTCTTT. Amino acids: CASTRDRGPHTEAFF.